A single sample is the source of the 3 T cell receptor beta chains below, sequenced in a study of blood T cell repertoires in COVID-19. Data came from immunoSEQ multiplex PCR; TCRdb stores just in-frame clones and leaves some out. The table has around 220,000 clones, approximately 87% seen once. The sequenced sample was peripheral blood. Receptors originate from a woman between 50 and 59 years old with acute or convalescent COVID-19.

This sequence joins TRBV5-1 and TRBJ1-1; maybe TRBD1 (6 bases). The CDR3 has 15 residues. Trimming left V 3 bases short and J 3 bases short, with 15 bases between. From germline, CDR1 is SGHRS and CDR2 YFSETQ. The CDR3 DNA reads as TGCGCCAGCAGCTCCCTTATGGGGGCAGACACTGAAGCTTTCTTT. Amino acid sequence: CASSSLMGADTEAFF. Filled out from reference TRBV5-1 and TRBJ1-1, the complete variable domain reads KAGVTQTPRYLIKTRGQQVTLSCSPISGHRSVSWYQQTPGQGLQFLFEYFSETQRNKGNFPGRFSGRQFSNSRSEMNVSTLELGDSALYLCASSSLMGADTEAFFGQGTRLTVV.

The chain is built from TRBV7-2 and TRBJ2-5, with TRBD2 as a possible D gene (5 bases). CDR3 length: 15 amino acids. Between the trimmed V and J ends, which lost 0 bases and 2 bases, there was a span of 10 bases. The germline V gene encodes CDR1 SGHTA and CDR2 FQGNSA. Here the CDR3 reads CASSLAPGFQETQYF. CDR3 in DNA: TGTGCCAGCAGCTTAGCGCCGGGATTTCAAGAGACCCAGTACTTC.

This clone was counted a few times. V and J are TRBV4-1 and TRBJ1-2; a weak D match, TRBD1 (5 bases). Looked up from germline, CDR1 is MGHRA and CDR2 is YSYEKL. This CDR3 is 14 amino acids long. Trimming left V 1 base short and J 8 bases short, with 14 bases between. CDR3 bases: TGCGCCAGCAGCCAAGTTTTCAGGGCAGGGGGCTACACCTTC. As protein: CASSQVFRAGGYTF.